This TCR beta chain was retrieved from a study of cytomegalovirus exposure and HLA in healthy donors. The PCR had 60 Vbeta and 13 Jbeta primers. The assay was immunoSEQ multiplex PCR, and TCRdb's table has in-frame clones only and misses some. The sample carries under 200,000 clones, approximately 80% recorded once. The CDR3 runs to 14 residues. Germline V gene data show CDR1 as SGHTA and CDR2 as FQGNSA. The V end was cut by 5 bases, the J end by 3 bases, with 12 bases between. Comments on this clone: Its antigen is not known.

Study-level results: In a later analysis, TCR beta V- and J-gene trimming showed a link to a missense DCLRE1C variant. In a later analysis, HLA-associated beta chains showed higher expansion and lower generation probabilities than comparable chains. Information on immune exposure was restricted to one variable (CMV serostatus).

The chain combines TRBV7-2 with TRBJ2-3; D not certain. The material sequenced was PBMCs. The TCR was taken from a woman aged 40 to 50 in good health and CMV-seropositive. CDR3 region: CASSPPRETDTQYF. CDR3 coding DNA: TGTGCCAGCAGCCCACCACGAGAGACAGATACGCAGTATTTT.